The source of this TCR beta chain is a study of blood T cells in healthy people across ages. Study-level findings and limits: Whereas aged donors had fewer naive CD4+ cells, long-lived donors had more of them and higher diversity.

Primed by a sample-barcoded 5' primer and a J-beta primer mix, a second PCR proceeded for roughly 7 to 12 cycles. TCRdb used MiXCR to reprocess the 5' RACE reads, holding one entry per CDR3 protein. The sample includes about 720,000 distinct CDR3 sequences, roughly 25% of them seen just once. This clonotype came up a few times. Its antigen is as yet unknown. This CDR3 comprises 13 residues. V was trimmed by 7 bases and J by 4 bases, leaving 16 bases between them. From germline, CDR1 is SQVTM and CDR2 ANQGSEA. These data also featured in a second study, about T cells of mothers and their children. That source notes: At a rate of around 1.6 ug per 15 ul, cDNA synthesis received all of the extracted RNA. In both related and unrelated pairs, TCR recombination output is shaped similarly by thymic selection. The data showed no persistent microchimeric T cell clones.

The sample consisted of blood. V and J are TRBV29-1 and TRBJ2-5; TRBD1 is a possible D gene (6 bases). This sequence was found in a boy under 18 in good health. CDR3 nucleotides: TGCAGCGCAACTTGGACAGCGCCAGAGACCCAGTACTTC. As protein: CSATWTAPETQYF.